A single sample gave rise to the 30 T cell receptor beta chains below, sequenced in a study of T cells in Graves' hyperthyroidism and ophthalmopathy. The investigators amplified TCR beta CDR3 regions from RNA transcripts. The primer set for the first-round RT-PCR of the TCR CDR3 was HTBI. TCRdb used MiXCR to reprocess the multiplex PCR reads, holding one entry per CDR3 protein. This table holds about 520,000 distinct CDR3 sequences, around a quarter found once. Sequencing used blood. The receptors were gathered from a young woman with Graves' ophthalmopathy.

This clonotype has more than one count but fewer than ten. An end of the junction does not agree with germline; a read error may underlie this. The chain combines TRBV6-2 or TRBV6-3 with TRBJ1-2; D unclear. The CDR3 contains 12 residues. From germline, CDR1 is MNHEY and CDR2 SVGEGT. The DNA for the CDR3 is TGTGCCAGCAGCGTACGAGGCTATGGATACACCTTC. Protein sequence: CASSVRGYGYTF.

V is TRBV24-1 and J is TRBJ2-2; D is undetermined. In germline, CDR1 is KGHDR, CDR2 SFDVKD. The V gene lost 5 bases and the J gene lost 6 bases, with 3 bases spanning the gap. This CDR3 comprises 11 residues. The CDR3 coding sequence is TGTGCCACCAGTGCACCCGGGGAGCTGTTTTTT. Its translation: CATSAPGELFF.

This clonotype was picked up a small number of times. A much larger clonotype is one base distant, so this may be a read error. The chain uses TRBV6-1 and TRBJ1-5; D not certain. In germline, CDR1 is MNHNS, CDR2 SASEGT. CDR3 length: 13 amino acids. The CDR3 reads CASSPQLGQLQHF. CDR3 nucleotide sequence: TGTGCCAGCAGCCCCCAATTGGGTCAGCTCCAGCATTTT.

This clonotype was counted ten times or more. The chain recombines TRBV6-5 with TRBJ2-5; D gene ambiguous. Per the germline V gene, CDR1 is MNHEY and CDR2 is SVGAGI. The CDR3 totals 13 residues. Trimming took 2 bases from V and 5 from J, leaving 9 bases between them. CDR3 nucleotide sequence: TGTGCCAGCAGTTACGGGGATCCGGAGACCCAGTACTTC. The encoded protein is CASSYGDPETQYF.

This clonotype showed up many times. At one end, the junction sequence differs from germline, possibly due to a read error. V and J are TRBV6-4 and TRBJ2-5; TRBD2 matches 10 bases. The CDR3 extends over 16 amino acids. Germline CDR1 is MRHNA and CDR2 is SNTAGT. As DNA, the CDR3 is TGTGCCAGCAGTGATGGGAGCGGGGGGGCCGGGGAGACCCAGTGCTTC. Amino acids: CASSDGSGGAGETQCF.

This clonotype was picked up many times. This chain uses TRBV6-5 with TRBJ2-7, with 7 bases identical to TRBD1. Germline CDR1 reads MNHEY; CDR2 reads SVGAGI. With V trimmed by 6 bases and J by 2 bases, 4 bases remained unmatched. The CDR3 loop spans 13 amino acids. CDR3 protein: CASSAGQAYEQYF. The CDR3 region has the DNA TGTGCCAGCAGCGCAGGACAGGCCTACGAGCAGTACTTC.

V usage is TRBV4-1 and J usage is TRBJ1-5; 7 nucleotides agree with TRBD1. This CDR3 comprises 17 residues. In germline, CDR1 is MGHRA, CDR2 YSYEKL. The V and J ends lost 1 base and 6 bases, in that order; junction bases with no gene match: 12. The CDR3: CASSQVGTVSGGQPQHF. DNA of the CDR3: TGCGCCAGCAGCCAAGTAGGGACAGTCTCCGGGGGTCAGCCCCAGCATTTT.

The sample holds many counts of this clonotype. This chain joins TRBV7-2 and TRBJ2-7, with D perhaps given as TRBD1 or TRBD2 (5 bases each). The CDR3 loop spans 14 amino acids. The germline V gene has CDR1 SGHTA and CDR2 FQGNSA. V was shortened by 4 bases and J by 5 bases, with 15 bases between the two germline ends. The CDR3 reads CASSSGQGPHEQYF. CDR3 bases: TGTGCCAGCAGCTCGGGCCAGGGACCCCACGAGCAGTACTTC.

The V gene is TRBV6-5, the J gene TRBJ2-7, with 7 bases matching TRBD2. Germline CDR1 reads MNHEY; CDR2 reads SVGAGI. CDR3 size: 13 residues. Trimming removed 2 bases from V and 5 bases from J; junction bases left unmatched: 3. CDR3 DNA: TGTGCCAGCAGTTACGTCCGGGGGGACGAGCAGTACTTC. This sequence encodes CASSYVRGDEQYF.

This clonotype occurred a few times. V usage is TRBV5-1 and J usage is TRBJ2-5, with D perhaps matching TRBD1 (6 bases). V lost 3 bases, J lost 1 base, and 10 bases lay in between. The length of the CDR3 is 14 residues. Germline V gene sequence: CDR1 SGHRS, CDR2 YFSETQ. The DNA of the CDR3 is TGCGCCAGCAGCTATACAGGGCCCCAAGAGACCCAGTACTTC. Protein: CASSYTGPQETQYF.

This clonotype was seen ten or more times. The chain couples TRBV2 to TRBJ1-2; TRBD1 might be the D (5 bases). Germline V gene lookup returns CDR1 SNHLY and CDR2 FYNNEI. CDR3 length: 13 residues. Trimming removed 4 bases at V and 8 bases at J, with 14 bases between. DNA for the CDR3: TGTGCCAGCAGTGGGGGGTTGAGGTACGGCTACACCTTC. This gives the protein CASSGGLRYGYTF.

This rearrangement joins TRBV28 to TRBJ1-6, with D perhaps TRBD1 (5 bases). CDR1 is MDHEN, CDR2 SYDVKM, per germline. This CDR3 region has 17 residues. V was pared by 3 bases and J by 6 bases, with 18 bases between. The CDR3 coding sequence is TGTGCCAGCAGTTTGGTCTTGGGGCAAGTTTCTAATTCACCCCTCCACTTT. This encodes CASSLVLGQVSNSPLHF.

The rearrangement joins TRBV12-3 or TRBV12-4 to TRBJ1-2; D is unclear. V was cut by 6 bases and J by 4 bases, with 9 bases left in between. CDR3 length equals 12 residues. CDR3: CASRAQSYGYTF. The CDR3 nucleotides read TGTGCCAGCAGAGCACAGTCCTATGGCTACACCTTC.

This clonotype showed up many times. The V and J genes are TRBV10-3 and TRBJ2-7; TRBD2 agrees at 9 bases. V lost 6 bases, J lost 3 bases, and 6 bases stayed unmatched. Germline loops: CDR1 ENHRY, CDR2 SYGVKD. This CDR3 contains 14 residues. The CDR3 region is CAISYGGGDYEQYF. CDR3 nucleotides: TGTGCCATCAGCTATGGCGGGGGGGACTACGAGCAGTACTTC.

This clonotype has ten or more counts. The chain is built from TRBV30 and TRBJ1-5, with D unresolved. V was cut by 0 bases and J by 3 bases, with 6 bases left in between. Germline values: CDR1 GTSNPN, CDR2 SVGIG (reference sequence). This CDR3 is 13 amino acids long. The CDR3 sequence is CAWSVSHNQPQHF. The CDR3 DNA follows: TGTGCCTGGAGTGTCAGTCACAATCAGCCCCAGCATTTT.

The rearrangement joins TRBV7-2 to TRBJ2-5; maybe TRBD2 (7 bases). The CDR3 extends over 13 amino acids. The germline V gene has CDR1 SGHTA and CDR2 FQGNSA. V lost 10 bases and J 6 bases, leaving 18 bases between the germline ends. For the CDR3, the DNA is TGTGCCACCGCCTGGGGGGGCGCGAAGACCCAGTACTTC. It translates to CATAWGGAKTQYF.

This clonotype was counted between two and nine times. V is TRBV9 and J is TRBJ2-6; D gene uncertain. In germline, CDR1 is SGDLS, CDR2 YYNGEE. CDR3 length: 17 amino acids. Trimming took 3 bases from V and 0 from J, leaving 13 bases between them. DNA for the CDR3: TGTGCCAGCAGCGCATTCCCGGACGGCTCTGGGGCCAACGTCCTGACTTTC. It codes for CASSAFPDGSGANVLTF.

This clonotype was detected only a few times. The rearrangement joins TRBV28 to TRBJ1-6, with D unclear. Germline-derived CDR1 and CDR2 are MDHEN and SYDVKM. CDR3 length equals 14 residues. Trimming left V 3 bases short and J 7 bases short, with 10 bases between. This CDR3 is CASSFGTANSPLHF. For the CDR3, the DNA is TGTGCCAGCAGTTTTGGTACGGCAAATTCACCCCTCCACTTT.

This clonotype was seen a few times. V and J are TRBV7-9 and TRBJ1-2; no definite D call. CDR3 length: 13 amino acids. Trimming stripped 1 base from V and 6 bases from J, with 9 bases between. CDR1 SEHNR and CDR2 FQNEAQ come from the germline V gene (reference sequence). The CDR3 spells CASSLGSSDGYTF. The CDR3 region has the DNA TGTGCCAGCAGCTTAGGGTCATCAGATGGCTACACCTTC. The full variable domain, with the rest looked up from reference TRBV7-9 and TRBJ1-2, is DTGVSQNPRHKITKRGQNVTFRCDPISEHNRLYWYRQTLGQGPEFLTYFQNEAQLEKSRLLSDRFSAERPKGSFSTLEIQRTEQGDSAMYLCASSLGSSDGYTFGSGTRLTVV.

This clonotype has at least ten counts. The chain links TRBV6-2 or TRBV6-3 to TRBJ1-2, with 8 positions matching TRBD1. The junction had 6 bases not matched to a gene; V was cut back by 10 bases and J by 5 bases. Germline V lookup: CDR1 MNHEY, CDR2 SVGEGT. This CDR3 has 12 residues. The chain's CDR3 is CATSQGAYGYTF. CDR3 bases: TGTGCCACCTCTCAGGGGGCTTATGGCTACACCTTC.

The sample holds many counts of this clonotype. The rearrangement joins TRBV6-1 to TRBJ1-1; 7 nucleotides line up with TRBD1. After removal of 6 bases from V and 4 bases from J, the junction contained 8 bases not matched to a gene. The CDR3 covers 14 residues. Germline V gives CDR1 MNHNS, CDR2 SASEGT. The CDR3 region is CASRETGWGTEAFF. The CDR3 DNA follows: TGTGCCAGCAGGGAGACAGGGTGGGGCACTGAAGCTTTCTTT.

The V gene is TRBV27, the J gene TRBJ1-2, with D unresolved. The V end lost 1 base, the J end lost 1 base, and 16 bases lay between the germline ends. Germline CDR1 and CDR2: MNHEY and SMNVEV (reference sequence). The CDR3 is made up of 17 amino acids. The CDR3 loop reads CASSLFSRAGFNYGYTF. The CDR3 nucleotides are TGTGCCAGCAGTTTATTTTCCAGAGCTGGCTTTAACTATGGCTACACCTTC.

In this sample, this clonotype turned up many times. The chain has TRBV12-3 or TRBV12-4 and TRBJ1-3, with D perhaps TRBD1 (5 bases). CDR3 length: 15 residues. V was shortened by 6 bases and J by 0 bases, with 12 bases between the two germline ends. The CDR3 DNA follows: TGTGCCAGCAGGTCCGGGACGGCCTCTGGAAACACCATATATTTT. It yields the protein CASRSGTASGNTIYF.

This clonotype was found many times. The CDR3 region has the DNA TGTGCCAGCAGTTCGCCGGGACAGGGATTCAATCAGCCCCAGCATTTT. This codes for CASSSPGQGFNQPQHF. The rearrangement uses TRBV28 and TRBJ1-5, with TRBD1 matching over 9 bases. Germline loops: CDR1 MDHEN, CDR2 SYDVKM. V shed 4 bases, J shed 3 bases, and the junction held 7 bases outside the gene matches. CDR3 length: 16 amino acids. The variable domain in full, with the rest retrieved from reference TRBV28 and TRBJ1-5, is DVKVTQSSRYLVKRTGEKVFLECVQDMDHENMFWYRQDPGLGLRLIYFSYDVKMKEKGDIPEGYSVSREKKERFSLILESASTNQTSMYLCASSSPGQGFNQPQHFGDGTRLSIL.

The V and J genes are TRBV28 and TRBJ1-6, with TRBD1 matching 7 bases. The CDR3 consists of 14 residues. J lost 4 bases, V lost 6 bases, and 3 bases had no gene match. Per germline, CDR1 MDHEN and CDR2 SYDVKM. DNA for the CDR3: TGTGCCAGCAGCCACAGGGGATATAATTCACCCCTCCACTTT. It encodes CASSHRGYNSPLHF.

J is TRBJ2-5 and V is TRBV28; no definite D call. This CDR3 contains 12 residues. CDR1 is MDHEN, CDR2 SYDVKM, per germline. The V end lost 10 bases, the J end lost 7 bases, and 16 bases lay between the germline ends. CDR3: CATGPSWWTQYF. CDR3 DNA: TGTGCCACCGGGCCCAGTTGGTGGACCCAGTACTTC.

In this sample, this clonotype turned up once. This chain joins TRBV12-3 or TRBV12-4 and TRBJ1-2; TRBD1 aligns across 9 bases. The CDR3 is made up of 15 amino acids. V lost 3 bases to trimming and J lost 6 bases; unmatched junction nucleotides: 8. CDR3 region: CASSLTGTGLNGYTF. The CDR3 DNA sequence: TGTGCCAGCAGTTTGACCGGGACAGGGTTAAATGGCTACACCTTC.

This clonotype was found many times. V is TRBV6-1 and J is TRBJ2-5, with 13 bases fitting TRBD2. Germline CDR1 reads MNHNS; CDR2 reads SASEGT. The CDR3 loop spans 16 amino acids. The V segment lost 4 bases and the J segment 2 bases; nucleotides outside the gene matches: 4. Here the CDR3 DNA reads TGTGCCAGCAGTGTGAGACTAGCGGGGGGTCAAGAGACCCAGTACTTC. It is translated as CASSVRLAGGQETQYF.

The chain carries TRBV19 and TRBJ2-2; the match to TRBD2 covers 8 bases. CDR1 and CDR2 from the germline V gene are LNHDA and SQIVND (reference sequence). The CDR3 consists of 13 residues. Trimming took 7 bases from V and 6 from J; bases not matched to a gene: 4. The CDR3, as DNA: TGTGCCAGTACCCCGGGGGGGGCCGGGGAGCTGTTTTTT. This encodes CASTPGGAGELFF.

This chain uses TRBV27 with TRBJ1-1; 9 bases are shared with TRBD1. Germline CDR1 MNHEY, CDR2 SMNVEV (reference sequence). The length of the CDR3 is 13 residues. The V and J ends lost 7 bases and 6 bases, in that order; junction bases with no gene match: 6. The CDR3 protein is CASKRTGGPEAFF. In DNA form, the CDR3 reads TGTGCCAGCAAACGAACAGGGGGCCCTGAAGCTTTCTTT.